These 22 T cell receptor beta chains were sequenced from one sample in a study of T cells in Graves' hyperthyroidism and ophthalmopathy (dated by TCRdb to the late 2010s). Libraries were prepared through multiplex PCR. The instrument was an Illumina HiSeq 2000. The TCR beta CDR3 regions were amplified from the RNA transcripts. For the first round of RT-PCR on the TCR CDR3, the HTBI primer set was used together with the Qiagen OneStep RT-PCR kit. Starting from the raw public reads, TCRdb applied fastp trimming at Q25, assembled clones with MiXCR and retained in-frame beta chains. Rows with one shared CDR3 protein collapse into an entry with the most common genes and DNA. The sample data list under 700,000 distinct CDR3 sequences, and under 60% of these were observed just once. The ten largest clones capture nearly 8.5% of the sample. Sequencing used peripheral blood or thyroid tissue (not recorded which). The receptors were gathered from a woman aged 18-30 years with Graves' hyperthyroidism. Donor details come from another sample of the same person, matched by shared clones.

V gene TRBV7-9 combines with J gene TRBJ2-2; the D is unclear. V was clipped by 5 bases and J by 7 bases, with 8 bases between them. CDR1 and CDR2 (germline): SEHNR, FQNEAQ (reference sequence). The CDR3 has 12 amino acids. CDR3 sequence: CASSGVGGELFF. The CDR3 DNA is TGTGCCAGCAGCGGGGTGGGCGGGGAGCTGTTTTTT.

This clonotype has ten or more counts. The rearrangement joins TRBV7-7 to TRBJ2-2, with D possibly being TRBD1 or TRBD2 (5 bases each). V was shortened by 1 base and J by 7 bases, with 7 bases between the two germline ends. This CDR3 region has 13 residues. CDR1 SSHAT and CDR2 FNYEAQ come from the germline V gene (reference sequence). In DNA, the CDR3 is TGTGCCAGCAGCTTAGGGGGGATCGGGGAGCTGTTTTTT. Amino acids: CASSLGGIGELFF.

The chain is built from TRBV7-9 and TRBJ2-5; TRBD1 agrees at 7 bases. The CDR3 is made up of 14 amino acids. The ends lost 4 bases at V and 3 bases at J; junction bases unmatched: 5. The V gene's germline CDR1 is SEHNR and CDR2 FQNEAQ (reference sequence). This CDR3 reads CASSSTGTEETQYF. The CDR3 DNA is TGTGCCAGCAGCTCCACCGGGACAGAAGAGACCCAGTACTTC.

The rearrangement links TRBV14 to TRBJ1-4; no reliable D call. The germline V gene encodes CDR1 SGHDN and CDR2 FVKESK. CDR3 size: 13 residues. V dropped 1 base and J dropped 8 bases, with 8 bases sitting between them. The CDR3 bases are TGTGCCAGCAGCCAAGCAGTAGGGGAAAAACTGTTTTTT. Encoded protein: CASSQAVGEKLFF.

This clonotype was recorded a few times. This chain's CDR3 is CASSLGGQGHYGYTF. The CDR3 region has the DNA TGCGCCAGCAGCTTGGGTGGACAGGGGCACTATGGCTACACCTTC. The chain has TRBV5-1 and TRBJ1-2, with TRBD1 matching over 9 bases. The CDR3 loop spans 15 amino acids. Germline assignment: CDR1 SGHRS and CDR2 YFSETQ. After removal of 0 bases from V and 3 bases from J, the junction contained 3 bases not matched to a gene.

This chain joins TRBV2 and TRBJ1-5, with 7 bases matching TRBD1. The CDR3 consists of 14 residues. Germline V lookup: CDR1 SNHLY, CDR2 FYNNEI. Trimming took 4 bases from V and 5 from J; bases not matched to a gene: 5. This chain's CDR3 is CASSADRRYQPQHF. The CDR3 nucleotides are TGTGCCAGCAGTGCGGACAGGAGATATCAGCCCCAGCATTTT.

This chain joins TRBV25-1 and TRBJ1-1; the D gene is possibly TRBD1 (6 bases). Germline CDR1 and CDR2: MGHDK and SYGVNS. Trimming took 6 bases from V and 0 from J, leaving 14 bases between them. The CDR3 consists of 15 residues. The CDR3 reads CASSQLTGLNTEAFF. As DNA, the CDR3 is TGTGCCAGCAGCCAGCTCACAGGGCTGAACACTGAAGCTTTCTTT.

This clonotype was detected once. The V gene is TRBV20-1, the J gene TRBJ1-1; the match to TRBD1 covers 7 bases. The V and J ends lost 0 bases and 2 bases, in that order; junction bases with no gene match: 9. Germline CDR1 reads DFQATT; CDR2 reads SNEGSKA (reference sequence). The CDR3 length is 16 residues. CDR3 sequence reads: CSARDLTGQANTEAFF. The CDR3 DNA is TGCAGTGCTAGAGACTTGACAGGGCAGGCTAACACTGAAGCTTTCTTT.

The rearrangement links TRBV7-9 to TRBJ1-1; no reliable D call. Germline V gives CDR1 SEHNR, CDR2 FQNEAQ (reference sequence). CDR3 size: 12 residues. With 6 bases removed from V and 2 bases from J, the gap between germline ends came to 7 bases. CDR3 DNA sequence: TGTGCCAGCAGTTTGATTAACACTGAAGCTTTCTTT. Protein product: CASSLINTEAFF.

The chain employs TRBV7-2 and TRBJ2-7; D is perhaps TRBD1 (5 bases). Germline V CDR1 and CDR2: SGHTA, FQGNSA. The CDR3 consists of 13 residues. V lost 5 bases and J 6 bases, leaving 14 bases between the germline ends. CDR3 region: CASSQGAVSEQYF. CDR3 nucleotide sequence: TGTGCCAGCAGCCAAGGGGCGGTGTCCGAGCAGTACTTC.

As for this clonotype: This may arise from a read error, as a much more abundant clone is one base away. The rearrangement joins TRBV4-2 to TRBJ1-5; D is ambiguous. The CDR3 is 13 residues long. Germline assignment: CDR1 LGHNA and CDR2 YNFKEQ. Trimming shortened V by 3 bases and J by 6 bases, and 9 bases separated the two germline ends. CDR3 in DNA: TGTGCCAGCAGCCATGCCGGGCGTCAGCCCCAGCATTTT. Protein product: CASSHAGRQPQHF.

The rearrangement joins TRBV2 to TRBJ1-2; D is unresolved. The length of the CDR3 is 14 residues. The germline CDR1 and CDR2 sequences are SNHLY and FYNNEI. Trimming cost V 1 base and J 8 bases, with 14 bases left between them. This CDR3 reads CASSEGGQVRGYTF. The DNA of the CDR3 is TGTGCCAGCAGTGAAGGAGGGCAGGTTCGCGGCTACACCTTC.

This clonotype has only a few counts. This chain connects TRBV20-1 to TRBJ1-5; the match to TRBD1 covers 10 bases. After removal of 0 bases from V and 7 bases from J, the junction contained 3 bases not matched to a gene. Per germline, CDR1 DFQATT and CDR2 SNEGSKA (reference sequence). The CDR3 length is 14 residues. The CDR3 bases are TGCAGTGCTAGAGATCGGGACAGGGGCCAGCCCCAGCATTTT. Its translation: CSARDRDRGQPQHF.

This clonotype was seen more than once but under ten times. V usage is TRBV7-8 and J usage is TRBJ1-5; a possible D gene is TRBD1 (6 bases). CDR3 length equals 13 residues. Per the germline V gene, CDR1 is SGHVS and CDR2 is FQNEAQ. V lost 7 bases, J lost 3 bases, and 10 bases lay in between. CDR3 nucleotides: TGTGCCAGCATCGACAGGATCAATCAGCCCCAGCATTTT. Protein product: CASIDRINQPQHF.

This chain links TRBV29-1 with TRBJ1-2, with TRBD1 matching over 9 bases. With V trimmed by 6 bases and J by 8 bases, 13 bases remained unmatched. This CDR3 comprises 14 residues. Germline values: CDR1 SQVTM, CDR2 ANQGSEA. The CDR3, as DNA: TGCAGCGTAGTTGTACAGGGGGCGACCATCGGCTACACCTTC. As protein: CSVVVQGATIGYTF.

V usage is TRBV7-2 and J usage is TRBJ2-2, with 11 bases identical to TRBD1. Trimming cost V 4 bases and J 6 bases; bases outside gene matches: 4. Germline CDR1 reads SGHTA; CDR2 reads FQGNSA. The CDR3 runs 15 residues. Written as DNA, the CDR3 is TGTGCCAGCAGCTACCGGGACAGGGGGGCCGGGGAGCTGTTTTTT. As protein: CASSYRDRGAGELFF.

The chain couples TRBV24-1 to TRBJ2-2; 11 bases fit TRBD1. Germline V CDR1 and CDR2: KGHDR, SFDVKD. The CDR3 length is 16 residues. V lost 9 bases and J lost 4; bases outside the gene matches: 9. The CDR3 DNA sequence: TGTGCCACCCGAGGACGGGACAGGGGGATCACCGGGGAGCTGTTTTTT. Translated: CATRGRDRGITGELFF.

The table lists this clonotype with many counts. CDR3 sequence (DNA): TGCAGCGTTGTACCTAGCCCTTACGAGCAGTACTTC. It encodes CSVVPSPYEQYF. The chain uses TRBV29-1 and TRBJ2-7; tentatively, D is TRBD2 (5 bases). The CDR3 has 12 amino acids. Germline V lookup: CDR1 SQVTM, CDR2 ANQGSEA. V lost 4 bases and J lost 4, with 11 bases in between.

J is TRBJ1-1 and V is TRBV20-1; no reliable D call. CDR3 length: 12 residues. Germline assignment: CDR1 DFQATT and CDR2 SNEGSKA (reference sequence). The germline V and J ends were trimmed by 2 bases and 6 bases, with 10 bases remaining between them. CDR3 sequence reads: CSARSGIPEAFF. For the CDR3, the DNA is TGCAGTGCTAGATCGGGGATCCCTGAAGCTTTCTTT.

CDR3 loop: CAGEGGNYGYTF. CDR3 coding DNA: TGTGCCGGAGAAGGGGGAAACTATGGCTACACCTTC. The rearrangement joins TRBV25-1 to TRBJ1-2; tentatively, D is TRBD1 (6 bases). Trimming cost V 11 bases and J 2 bases, with 12 bases left between them. The CDR3 is made up of 12 amino acids. Germline V gives CDR1 MGHDK, CDR2 SYGVNS.

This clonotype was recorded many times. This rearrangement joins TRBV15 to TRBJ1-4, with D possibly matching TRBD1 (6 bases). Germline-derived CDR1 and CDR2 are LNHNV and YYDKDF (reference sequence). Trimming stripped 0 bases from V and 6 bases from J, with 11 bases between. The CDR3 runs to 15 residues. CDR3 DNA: TGTGCCACCAGCAGAGAGCCCACAGGGTATGAAAAACTGTTTTTT. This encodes CATSREPTGYEKLFF.

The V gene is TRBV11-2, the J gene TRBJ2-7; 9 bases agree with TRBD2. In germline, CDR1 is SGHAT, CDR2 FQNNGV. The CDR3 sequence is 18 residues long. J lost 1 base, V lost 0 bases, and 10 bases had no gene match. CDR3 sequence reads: CASSLDLVAGVKSYEQYF. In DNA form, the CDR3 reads TGTGCCAGCAGCTTAGATCTGGTAGCGGGAGTAAAATCCTACGAGCAGTACTTC.